A selection of T cell receptor beta chains follows, all from one sample in a study of response to subunit inactivated influenza vaccine. TCRdb passed the RT-PCR reads through MiXCR, listing each CDR3 protein once. In the table there are hundreds of thousands of distinct CDR3 sequences, roughly 10% of which are singletons. The data were also submitted as part of a second study, on T cells expressing NK-cell markers.

This material consisted of PBMCs from blood, taken on the day of vaccination. The receptors were gathered from a man aged 50-59 years who received an inactivated influenza vaccine. Both conserved end residues are part of each CDR3. Fields, in order: J gene, V gene, clone size, D gene, CDR3 length, CDR3 protein, CDR3 DNA. D genes are given only for firm matches. A row's size may be missing; if present it is once, few, many or a size class.

TRBJ2-7,TRBV10-3,few,TRBD1,13,CAIRGQGVYEQYF,TGTGCCATCAGGGGACAGGGGGTCTACGAGCAGTACTTC
TRBJ2-5,TRBV6-2/TRBV6-3,few,-,15,CASSNFGTDQETQYF,TGTGCCAGCAGTAACTTCGGGACCGACCAAGAGACCCAGTACTTC
TRBJ2-3,TRBV6-5,-,-,14,CASSYGTGWATQYF,TGTGCCAGCAGTTACGGAACAGGGTGGGCTACGCAGTATTTT
TRBJ2-7,TRBV20-1,-,-,14,CSARRTDTAYEQYF,TGCAGTGCTAGGAGAACCGACACCGCCTACGAGCAGTACTTC
TRBJ2-1,TRBV7-9,-,-,16,CASSPPGLSSYNEQFF,TGTGCCAGCAGCCCCCCGGGACTGAGCTCCTACAATGAGCAGTTCTTC
TRBJ2-7,TRBV7-2,few,-,15,CASSLGGGVWYEQYF,TGTGCCAGCAGCTTAGGAGGGGGGGTCTGGTACGAGCAGTACTTC
TRBJ1-2,TRBV19,few,-,14,CASSWAGAVDGYTF,TGTGCCAGTAGTTGGGCAGGGGCTGTTGATGGCTACACCTTC
TRBJ2-7,TRBV12-3/TRBV12-4,few,TRBD1,15,CASSPTGGVGYEQYF,TGTGCCAGCAGCCCGACAGGGGGCGTCGGTTACGAGCAGTACTTC
TRBJ2-3,TRBV19,-,TRBD1,14,CASSITGGTDTQYF,TGTGCCAGTAGTATTACAGGGGGAACAGATACGCAGTATTTT
TRBJ2-1,TRBV12-3/TRBV12-4,many,TRBD2,16,CASSDGTSGLFDEQFF,TGTGCCAGCAGCGACGGGACTAGCGGGTTGTTCGATGAGCAGTTCTTC
TRBJ2-3,TRBV9,-,-,14,CASSVNPGTDTQYF,TGTGCCAGCAGCGTAAACCCAGGCACAGATACGCAGTATTTT
TRBJ2-5,TRBV10-3,few,TRBD2,15,CAISGTSGIQETQYF,TGTGCCATCAGTGGAACTAGCGGGATCCAAGAGACCCAGTACTTC